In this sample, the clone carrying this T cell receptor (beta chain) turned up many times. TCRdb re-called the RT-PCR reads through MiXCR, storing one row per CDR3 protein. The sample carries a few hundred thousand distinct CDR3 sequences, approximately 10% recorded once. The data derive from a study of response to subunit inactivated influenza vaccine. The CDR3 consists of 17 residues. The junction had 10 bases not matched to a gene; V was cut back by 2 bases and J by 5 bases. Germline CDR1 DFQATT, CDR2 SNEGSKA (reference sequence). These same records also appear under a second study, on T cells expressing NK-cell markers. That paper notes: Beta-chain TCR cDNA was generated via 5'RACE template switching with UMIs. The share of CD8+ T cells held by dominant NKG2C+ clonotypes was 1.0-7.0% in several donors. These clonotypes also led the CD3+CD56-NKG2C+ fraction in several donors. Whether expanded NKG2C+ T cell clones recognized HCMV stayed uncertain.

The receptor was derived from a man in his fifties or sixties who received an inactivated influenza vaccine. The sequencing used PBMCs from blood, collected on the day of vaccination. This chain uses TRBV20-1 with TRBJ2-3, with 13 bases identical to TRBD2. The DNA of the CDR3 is TGCAGTGCTAGACTGGGAACTAGCGGGGGGGAGGGAGATACGCAGTATTTT. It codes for CSARLGTSGGEGDTQYF.